This record looks at one TCR beta chain sequence and its context. The antigen remains unidentified. The sample's time point: baseline, week 1 (first vaccination visit). The sample's treatment: pre-vaccination baseline after standard-of-care therapy. Clones were sequenced by immunoSEQ multiplex PCR, and TCRdb holds only the in-frame ones, with some missing. There are tens of thousands of clones in the sample; approximately 86% occur only once, and around 5% lies in the top ten. This record belongs to a study of a mutant IDH1 vaccine in newly diagnosed glioma. Study-level results: Pseudoprogression seemed unrelated to changes in top peripheral T cell clonotypes.

Looked up from germline, CDR1 is KGHSH and CDR2 is LQKENI. CDR3 length: 15 residues. Trimming stripped 3 bases from V and 0 bases from J, with 9 bases between. The clonotype comes from a woman aged 35 to 49 with glioma. The sequenced sample was PBMCs, obtained from a glioma patient treated with radiotherapy, temozolomide or both. The V and J genes are TRBV18 and TRBJ1-3; D is perhaps TRBD1 (5 bases). CDR3 loop: CASSPIDSSGNTIYF. The CDR3 region has the DNA TGTGCCAGCTCACCCATAGACAGCTCTGGAAACACCATATATTTT.